These 9 T cell receptor beta chains came from one sample sequenced in a study of early T cells in non-severe SARS-CoV-2 infection. Using its own MiXCR run on the 5' RACE reads, TCRdb lists one record per CDR3 protein. The data contain about 100,000 distinct CDR3 sequences, 13% of them singletons. Source material: whole blood. Receptors originate from an adult who was a healthcare worker with PCR-confirmed SARS-CoV-2 infection or an uninfected control (not recorded which).

This clonotype was observed many times. This chain uses TRBV3-1 with TRBJ2-7; no clear D gene. Trimming left V 4 bases short and J 1 base short, with 11 bases between. The CDR3 length is 14 residues. Germline V CDR1 and CDR2: LGHDT, YNNKEL (reference sequence). The CDR3 DNA reads as TGTGCCAGCAGCCGAAATCACATGTCCTACGAGCAGTACTTC. Translation gives CASSRNHMSYEQYF.

The V call is TRBV9, the J call TRBJ1-1; 8 bases are a match to TRBD1. This CDR3 contains 14 residues. Trimming removed 2 bases from V and 5 bases from J; junction bases left unmatched: 5. Germline V gives CDR1 SGDLS, CDR2 YYNGEE. CDR3: CASSVRDRPTEAFF. CDR3 bases: TGTGCCAGCAGCGTGCGGGACAGGCCGACTGAAGCTTTCTTT.

In this sample, this clonotype turned up a few times. This rearrangement joins TRBV20-1 to TRBJ2-7; no reliable D call. Germline CDR1 DFQATT, CDR2 SNEGSKA (reference sequence). The CDR3 sequence is 12 residues long. Trimming left V 2 bases short and J 5 bases short, with 10 bases between. The CDR3 sequence is CSARPGNHEQYF. The DNA for the CDR3 is TGCAGTGCTAGACCTGGGAACCACGAGCAGTACTTC.

This clonotype has a count of ten or more. This sequence joins TRBV6-2 or TRBV6-3 and TRBJ2-1; 7 nucleotides agree with TRBD2. The CDR3 consists of 17 residues. Germline CDR1 is MNHEY and CDR2 is SVGEGT. J gave up 7 bases and V 6 bases, and 18 bases lay outside the gene matches. The CDR3 spells CASSRPSGERGANEQFF. For the CDR3, the DNA is TGTGCCAGCAGCCGTCCCTCTGGTGAGCGGGGAGCTAATGAGCAGTTCTTC.

This clonotype was seen a handful of times. The chain uses TRBV5-6 and TRBJ2-5; 8 positions match TRBD2. J gave up 1 base and V 1 base, and 0 bases lay outside the gene matches. CDR3 length equals 14 residues. CDR1 is SGHDT, CDR2 YYEEEE, per germline. The CDR3 DNA follows: TGTGCCAGCAGCTTGACTAGCGGCCAAGAGACCCAGTACTTC. Its protein is CASSLTSGQETQYF. The entire variable domain, with the rest obtained from reference TRBV5-6 and TRBJ2-5, is as follows: DAGVTQSPTHLIKTRGQQVTLRCSPKSGHDTVSWYQQALGQGPQFIFQYYEEEERQRGNFPDRFSGHQFPNYSSELNVNALLLGDSALYLCASSLTSGQETQYFGPGTRLLVL.

This clonotype showed up many times. The CDR3 reads CSVEAGGSGTNEKLFF. The CDR3 DNA reads TGCAGCGTTGAAGCGGGCGGGTCTGGGACTAATGAAAAACTGTTTTTT. The chain joins TRBV29-1 to TRBJ1-4; no definite D call. The CDR3 contains 16 residues. Germline loops: CDR1 SQVTM, CDR2 ANQGSEA. The V end lost 1 base, the J end lost 2 bases, and 14 bases lay between the germline ends.

CDR3 DNA: TGTGCCAGCAACCAAGCCCGGGACAGCAGAAACACTGAAGCTTTCTTT. Its translation: CASNQARDSRNTEAFF. The chain carries TRBV7-2 and TRBJ1-1; 7 bases map to TRBD1. V shed 7 bases, J shed 2 bases, and the junction held 13 bases outside the gene matches. Germline V gene data show CDR1 as SGHTA and CDR2 as FQGNSA. The CDR3 consists of 16 residues.

The chain uses TRBV7-2 and TRBJ2-1; no definite D call. Between the trimmed V and J ends, which lost 5 bases and 9 bases, there was a span of 5 bases. CDR1 SGHTA and CDR2 FQGNSA come from the germline V gene. CDR3 length: 10 amino acids. The chain's CDR3 is CASSHLEQFF. In DNA form, the CDR3 reads TGTGCCAGCAGCCATCTTGAGCAGTTCTTC.

This clonotype has ten or more counts. The chain combines TRBV7-2 with TRBJ2-5; TRBD2 aligns across 9 bases. Germline V CDR1 and CDR2: SGHTA, FQGNSA. The CDR3 is made up of 17 amino acids. J gave up 3 bases and V 4 bases, and 12 bases lay outside the gene matches. CDR3 bases: TGTGCCAGCAGCTCAATTCCTACGACTAGCGGAAAAGAGACCCAGTACTTC. It is translated as CASSSIPTTSGKETQYF.